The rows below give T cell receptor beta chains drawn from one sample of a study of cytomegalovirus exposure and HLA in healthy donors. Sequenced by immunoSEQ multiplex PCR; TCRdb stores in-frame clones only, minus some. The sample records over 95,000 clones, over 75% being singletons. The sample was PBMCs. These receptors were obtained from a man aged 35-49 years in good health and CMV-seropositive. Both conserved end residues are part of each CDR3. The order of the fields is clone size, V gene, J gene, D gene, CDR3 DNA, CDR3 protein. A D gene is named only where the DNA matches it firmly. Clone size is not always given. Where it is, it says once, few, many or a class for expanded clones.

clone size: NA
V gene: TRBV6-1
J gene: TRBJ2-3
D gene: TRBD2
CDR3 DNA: TGTGCCAGCAGTGCAACGGGGGGACTAAGAAGCACAGATACGCAGTATTTT
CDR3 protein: CASSATGGLRSTDTQYF

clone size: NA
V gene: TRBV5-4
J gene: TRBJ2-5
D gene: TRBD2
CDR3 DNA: TGTGCCAGCAGCTTGAGGGTTCTAGCGGGCGGGCGGGAGACCCAGTACTTC
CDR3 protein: CASSLRVLAGGRETQYF

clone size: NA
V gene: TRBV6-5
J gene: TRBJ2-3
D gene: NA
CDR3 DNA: TGTGCCAGCAGTTATTTGGGGCGCGGAGATACGCAGTATTTT
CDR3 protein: CASSYLGRGDTQYF

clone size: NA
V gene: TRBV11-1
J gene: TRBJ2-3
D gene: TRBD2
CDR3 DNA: TGTGCCAGCAGCTTAGCGGCGGGAGTGGGCACAGATACGCAGTATTTT
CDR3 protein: CASSLAAGVGTDTQYF

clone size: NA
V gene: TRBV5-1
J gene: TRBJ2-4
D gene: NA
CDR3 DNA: TGCGCCAGCAGCTTGGGGCCGGGAATAGCCAAAAACATTCAGTACTTC
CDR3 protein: CASSLGPGIAKNIQYF

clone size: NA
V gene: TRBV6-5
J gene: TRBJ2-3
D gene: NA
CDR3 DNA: TGTGCCAGCAGGCTTAGCGGAATGAATGTGGATACGCAGTATTTT
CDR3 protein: CASRLSGMNVDTQYF

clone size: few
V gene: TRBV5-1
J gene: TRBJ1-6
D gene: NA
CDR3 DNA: TGCGCCAGCAGCGCCGGTTGGGGGGGGAACAATTCACCCCTCCACTTT
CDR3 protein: CASSAGWGGNNSPLHF

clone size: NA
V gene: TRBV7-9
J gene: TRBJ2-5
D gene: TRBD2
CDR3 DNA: TGTGCCAGCAGCGGGCGGCCTAGCGGGGGCACCCAAGAGACCCAGTACTTC
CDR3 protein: CASSGRPSGGTQETQYF

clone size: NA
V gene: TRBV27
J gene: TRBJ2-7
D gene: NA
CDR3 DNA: TGCGCCAGCAGTTCGCACCTAGACAGGCGAGACTACTACGAGCAGTACTTC
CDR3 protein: CASSSHLDRRDYYEQYF

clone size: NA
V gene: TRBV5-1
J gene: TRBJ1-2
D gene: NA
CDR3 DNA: TGCGCCAGCGGCGGGGAATTTCAGGGTAGCTATGGCTACACCTTC
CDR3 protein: CASGGEFQGSYGYTF